The rows below give T cell receptor beta chains drawn from one sample of a study of human T cells and chemical hapten exposure. MiXCR, applied by TCRdb to the RACE reads, yields one record per CDR3 protein. The table records 74,000 or so distinct CDR3 sequences, 10% of them present only once. The specimen comprised whole blood, sampled in connection with sensitization to the hapten diphenylcyclopropenone (DPC). The receptors here all came from a woman in her forties or fifties with alopecia areata. Some clones in this sample may be carry-over from other donors' samples. Both conserved end residues are part of each CDR3. Each record gives: clone size, CDR3 length, D gene, V gene, J gene, CDR3 protein, CDR3 DNA. A D gene is named only where the DNA matches it firmly. Not all rows give a size; the values are once, few, many and, for expanded clones, a class.

>many|13|.|TRBV27|TRBJ2-7
CASSQSTGLREYF
TGTGCCAGCAGTCAGTCCACCGGACTAAGGGAGTACTTC
>.|16|TRBD2|TRBV7-9|TRBJ2-3
CASSLAGGRASDTQYF
TGTGCCAGCAGCTTAGCGGGCGGGAGGGCCTCAGATACGCAGTATTTT
>.|16|TRBD2|TRBV29-1|TRBJ2-7
CSVADSGSRGPYEQYF
TGCAGCGTTGCTGATAGCGGGAGCCGGGGGCCCTACGAGCAGTACTTC
>.|16|.|TRBV27|TRBJ2-2
CASSLSRLLNTGELFF
TGTGCCAGCAGTCTTTCGCGACTGTTGAACACCGGGGAGCTGTTTTTT
>few|15|TRBD1|TRBV4-3|TRBJ2-1
CASSQRTGDYNEQFF
TGCGCCAGCAGCCAGAGGACAGGGGACTACAATGAGCAGTTCTTC
>.|16|.|TRBV5-1|TRBJ2-7
CASSLAGGAQGYEQYF
TGCGCCAGCAGCTTGGCCGGTGGGGCCCAGGGTTACGAGCAGTACTTC
>.|16|.|TRBV28|TRBJ1-3
CASSLSAGGPGNTIYF
TGTGCCAGCAGTTTATCCGCCGGTGGTCCTGGAAACACCATATATTTT
>.|16|.|TRBV18|TRBJ1-2
CASSPKESGRDYGYTF
TGTGCCAGCTCACCAAAGGAGAGCGGCAGGGACTATGGCTACACCTTC
>few|11|.|TRBV28|TRBJ2-7
CASRRLTEQYF
TGTGCCAGCAGACGACTGACGGAGCAGTACTTC
>.|14|.|TRBV5-6|TRBJ1-3
CASSFQSSGNTIYF
TGTGCCAGCAGTTTTCAGAGCTCTGGAAACACCATATATTTT
>.|16|.|TRBV28|TRBJ1-4
CATKAAGKWGNEKLFF
TGTGCCACCAAGGCCGCGGGGAAATGGGGTAATGAAAAACTGTTTTTT
>.|15|.|TRBV10-3|TRBJ2-7
CAISAEGARSYEQYF
TGTGCCATCAGTGCGGAGGGGGCGAGGTCCTACGAGCAGTACTTC
>few|14|.|TRBV2|TRBJ2-7
CASSEVVSLGEQYF
TGTGCCAGCAGTGAAGTGGTCAGCTTGGGGGAGCAGTACTTC
>.|15|.|TRBV7-6|TRBJ2-1
CASSTAGAPYNEQFF
TGTGCCAGCAGCACTGCGGGGGCCCCCTACAATGAGCAGTTCTTC
>.|13|.|TRBV5-6|TRBJ2-3
CASTTTDTDTQYF
TGTGCCAGCACCACGACAGACACAGATACGCAGTATTTT
>many|14|.|TRBV10-3|TRBJ1-1
CAISELGGETEAFF
TGTGCCATCAGTGAGCTTGGGGGCGAGACTGAAGCTTTCTTT
>.|15|.|TRBV19|TRBJ2-3
CASSIWGSGTDTQYF
TGTGCCAGTAGTATCTGGGGGTCAGGCACAGATACGCAGTATTTT
>.|14|.|TRBV11-2|TRBJ1-3
CASSLGISGNTIYF
TGTGCCAGCAGCTTAGGGATATCTGGAAACACCATATATTTT
>few|13|.|TRBV11-2|TRBJ2-7
CASSLPTLGEQYF
TGTGCCAGCAGCCTACCAACTTTGGGCGAGCAGTACTTC
>few|16|TRBD2|TRBV6-5|TRBJ2-1
CASSYRGLAGEYEQFF
TGTGCCAGCAGTTACAGGGGACTAGCGGGAGAGTATGAGCAGTTCTTC
>.|14|.|TRBV6-6|TRBJ1-5
CASRSYTSNQPQHF
TGTGCCAGCAGATCCTACACCAGCAATCAGCCCCAGCATTTT
>many|14|.|TRBV28|TRBJ1-5
CASSPEVDNQPQHF
TGTGCCAGCAGTCCCGAGGTGGACAATCAGCCCCAGCATTTT
>many|13|.|TRBV18|TRBJ2-1
CASSPGPFNEQFF
TGTGCCAGCTCACCGGGACCTTTCAATGAGCAGTTCTTC
>.|16|TRBD2|TRBV29-1|TRBJ2-1
CSVRSGRAGSYNEQFF
TGCAGCGTCCGAAGCGGGAGGGCCGGCTCCTACAATGAGCAGTTCTTC
>.|15|.|TRBV7-6|TRBJ2-3
CASSRSGTVTDTQYF
TGTGCCAGCAGCCGTAGCGGAACTGTGACAGATACGCAGTATTTT
>.|13|.|TRBV30|TRBJ2-5
CAWSAGLKETQYF
TGTGCCTGGAGCGCCGGACTGAAAGAGACCCAGTACTTC
>.|15|TRBD2|TRBV9|TRBJ2-7
CASSVSGTSSYEQYF
TGTGCCAGCAGCGTGTCGGGGACTAGCAGCTACGAGCAGTACTTC
>few|14|.|TRBV19|TRBJ1-5
CASSIGRVVEAQHF
TGTGCCAGTAGTATAGGACGGGTCGTCGAGGCCCAGCATTTT
>few|13|.|TRBV12-3/TRBV12-4|TRBJ1-5
CASSPAVNQPQHF
TGTGCCAGCAGTCCGGCAGTCAATCAGCCCCAGCATTTT
>few|14|.|TRBV29-1|TRBJ2-1
CSVFTSLSYNEQFF
TGCAGCGTCTTCACTAGTTTATCCTACAATGAGCAGTTCTTC
>.|15|.|TRBV2|TRBJ1-4
CASSERYPRREKLFF
TGTGCCAGCAGTGAAAGGTATCCTCGGCGGGAAAAACTGTTTTTT
>.|17|TRBD1|TRBV7-8|TRBJ1-6
CASSFRPTGRNNSPLHF
TGTGCCAGCAGCTTTCGCCCGACAGGGCGTAATAATTCACCCCTCCACTTT
>.|17|.|TRBV29-1|TRBJ2-2
CSVGGPKGLANTGELFF
TGCAGCGTTGGGGGCCCAAAGGGACTTGCGAACACCGGGGAGCTGTTTTTT
>many|15|.|TRBV7-2|TRBJ1-4
CASRGLGKSNEKLFF
TGTGCCAGCAGGGGTCTAGGGAAATCTAATGAAAAACTGTTTTTT
>.|14|.|TRBV5-4|TRBJ2-1
CASSRRGSYNEQFF
TGTGCCAGCAGCCGTAGGGGTTCCTACAATGAGCAGTTCTTC
>.|14|.|TRBV9|TRBJ1-2
CASSVANRFGGYTF
TGTGCCAGCAGCGTAGCGAATAGATTCGGAGGCTACACCTTC
>few|11|TRBD1|TRBV20-1|TRBJ2-5
CSRTGGETQYF
TGCAGCCGGACAGGGGGAGAGACCCAGTACTTC
>.|14|.|TRBV18|TRBJ2-3
CASSPGLRTDTQYF
TGTGCCAGCTCACCTGGACTCCGCACAGATACGCAGTATTTT
>.|12|.|TRBV2|TRBJ2-7
CASKMSSYEQYF
TGTGCCAGCAAAATGAGCTCCTACGAGCAGTACTTC
>.|15|.|TRBV7-9|TRBJ1-5
CASSQGGHSNQPQHF
TGTGCCAGCAGCCAAGGTGGCCATAGCAATCAGCCCCAGCATTTT
>many|16|.|TRBV9|TRBJ2-1
CASSPSSGGGYNEQFF
TGTGCCAGCAGCCCCTCCTCTGGCGGCGGCTACAATGAGCAGTTCTTC
>.|15|.|TRBV11-2|TRBJ2-5
CASSLVGRGEETQYF
TGTGCCAGCAGCTTAGTGGGCAGGGGGGAGGAGACCCAGTACTTC
>many|14|.|TRBV7-2|TRBJ2-6
CASSLGVGANVLTF
TGTGCCAGCAGCTTGGGAGTTGGGGCCAACGTCCTGACTTTC
>.|16|TRBD1|TRBV20-1|TRBJ1-1
CSAIGGLDSPNTEAFF
TGCAGTGCTATAGGGGGCCTCGACAGCCCGAACACTGAAGCTTTCTTT
>.|13|.|TRBV28|TRBJ1-1
CASSLTPGTEAFF
TGTGCCAGCAGTTTAACCCCGGGCACTGAAGCTTTCTTT
>many|16|TRBD1|TRBV6-5|TRBJ1-1
CASSFRTGGLNTEAFF
TGTGCCAGCAGTTTCCGGACAGGGGGCTTGAACACTGAAGCTTTCTTT
>.|12|.|TRBV29-1|TRBJ2-7
CSVAPGGHEQYF
TGCAGCGTTGCCCCCGGCGGGCACGAGCAGTACTTC
>.|16|.|TRBV28|TRBJ2-5
CASSEFGGSAPGTQYF
TGTGCCAGCAGTGAATTTGGCGGGTCAGCCCCCGGGACCCAGTACTTC
>few|14|.|TRBV27|TRBJ2-7
CASSTSRSSYEQYF
TGTGCCAGCAGTACTAGCAGGAGTTCCTACGAGCAGTACTTC
>few|14|.|TRBV6-6|TRBJ2-7
CASQPLVPLGEQYF
TGTGCCAGCCAACCCCTCGTCCCCCTAGGGGAGCAGTACTTC
>few|15|.|TRBV18|TRBJ2-3
CASSPPGRSTDTQYF
TGTGCCAGCTCACCACCGGGACGGAGCACAGATACGCAGTATTTT